The T cell receptor beta chain described here comes from a study of blood T cell repertoires in COVID-19. In this sample, this clone turned up once. One junction end disagrees with the germline gene, perhaps due to a read error. Method: immunoSEQ multiplex PCR; TCRdb's copy keeps in-frame clones and lacks some. The repertoire holds 250,000 or so clones, with approximately 89% as singletons. The length of the CDR3 is 12 residues. V and J are TRBV12-3 or TRBV12-4 and TRBJ2-1; D is unresolved. Sequenced: PBMCs or T cells enriched from blood (not recorded which). The origin of this receptor is a woman aged 40 to 50 with acute COVID-19. The CDR3 bases are TGTGCCAGCAGCCCCGGGTACAATGAGCATTTCTTC. Translation: CASSPGYNEHFF.